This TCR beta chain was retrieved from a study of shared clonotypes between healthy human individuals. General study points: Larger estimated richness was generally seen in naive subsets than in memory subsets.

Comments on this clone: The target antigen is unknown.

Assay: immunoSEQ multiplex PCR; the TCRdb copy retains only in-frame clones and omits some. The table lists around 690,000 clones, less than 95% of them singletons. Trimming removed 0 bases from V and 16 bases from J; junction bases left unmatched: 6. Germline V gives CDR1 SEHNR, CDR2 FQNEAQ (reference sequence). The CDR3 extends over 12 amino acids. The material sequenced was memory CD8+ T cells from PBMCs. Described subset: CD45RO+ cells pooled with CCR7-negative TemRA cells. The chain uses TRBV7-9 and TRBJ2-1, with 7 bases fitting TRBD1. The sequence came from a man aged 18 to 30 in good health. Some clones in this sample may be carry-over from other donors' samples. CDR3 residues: CASSLAGQSCFF. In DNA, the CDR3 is TGTGCCAGCAGCTTAGCGGGACAGAGCTGTTTCTTC. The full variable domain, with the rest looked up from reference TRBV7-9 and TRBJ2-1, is DTGVSQNPRHKITKRGQNVTFRCDPISEHNRLYWYRQTLGQGPEFLTYFQNEAQLEKSRLLSDRFSAERPKGSFSTLEIQRTEQGDSAMYLCASSLAGQSCFFGPGTRLTVL.